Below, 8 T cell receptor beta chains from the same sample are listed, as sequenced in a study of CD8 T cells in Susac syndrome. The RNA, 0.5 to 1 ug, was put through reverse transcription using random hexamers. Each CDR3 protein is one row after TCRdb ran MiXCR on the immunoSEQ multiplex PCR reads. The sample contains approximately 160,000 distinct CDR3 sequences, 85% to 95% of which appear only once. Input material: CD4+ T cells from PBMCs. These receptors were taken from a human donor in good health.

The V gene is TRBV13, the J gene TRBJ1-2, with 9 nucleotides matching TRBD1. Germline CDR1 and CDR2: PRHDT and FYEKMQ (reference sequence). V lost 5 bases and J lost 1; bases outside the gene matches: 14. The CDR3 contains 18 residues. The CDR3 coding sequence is TGTGCCAGCAGCCCACCCTTTCCCTCGGGACAGGGTAACTATGGCTACACCTTC. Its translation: CASSPPFPSGQGNYGYTF.

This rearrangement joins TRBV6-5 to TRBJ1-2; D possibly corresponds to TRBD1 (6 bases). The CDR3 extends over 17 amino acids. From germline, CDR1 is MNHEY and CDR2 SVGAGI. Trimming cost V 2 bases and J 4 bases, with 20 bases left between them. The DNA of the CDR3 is TGTGCCAGCAGTTACACTACAGGGATTGGCCCTGGCTATGGCTACACCTTC. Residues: CASSYTTGIGPGYGYTF.

Here the CDR3 reads CAISESQSTDTQYF. CDR3 sequence (DNA): TGTGCCATCAGTGAGTCCCAAAGCACAGATACGCAGTATTTT. The chain carries TRBV10-3 and TRBJ2-3; D gene ambiguous. Germline loops: CDR1 ENHRY, CDR2 SYGVKD. The CDR3 covers 14 residues. With 0 bases removed from V and 0 bases from J, the gap between germline ends came to 4 bases.

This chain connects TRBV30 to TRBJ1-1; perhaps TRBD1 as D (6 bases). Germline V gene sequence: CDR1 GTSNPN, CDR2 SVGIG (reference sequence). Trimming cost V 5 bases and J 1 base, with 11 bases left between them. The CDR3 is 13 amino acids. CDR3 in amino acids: CAWDRTSNTEAFF. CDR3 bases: TGTGCCTGGGACAGGACTTCGAACACTGAAGCTTTCTTT.

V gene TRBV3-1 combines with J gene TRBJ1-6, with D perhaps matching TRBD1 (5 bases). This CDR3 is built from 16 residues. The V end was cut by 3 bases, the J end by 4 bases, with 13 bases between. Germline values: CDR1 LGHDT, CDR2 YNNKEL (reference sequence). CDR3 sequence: CASSHAPGTYNSPLHF. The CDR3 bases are TGTGCCAGCAGCCACGCCCCGGGGACGTATAATTCACCCCTCCACTTT. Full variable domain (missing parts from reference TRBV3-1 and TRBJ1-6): DTAVSQTPKYLVTQMGNDKSIKCEQNLGHDTMYWYKQDSKKFLKIMFSYNNKELIINETVPNRFSPKSPDKAHLNLHINSLELGDSAVYFCASSHAPGTYNSPLHFGNGTRLTVT.

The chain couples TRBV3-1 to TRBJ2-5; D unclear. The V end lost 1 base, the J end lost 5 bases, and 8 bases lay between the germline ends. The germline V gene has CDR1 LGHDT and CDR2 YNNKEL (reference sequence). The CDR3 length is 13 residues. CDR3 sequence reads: CASSQAAAETQYF. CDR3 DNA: TGTGCCAGCAGCCAAGCCGCCGCGGAGACCCAGTACTTC.

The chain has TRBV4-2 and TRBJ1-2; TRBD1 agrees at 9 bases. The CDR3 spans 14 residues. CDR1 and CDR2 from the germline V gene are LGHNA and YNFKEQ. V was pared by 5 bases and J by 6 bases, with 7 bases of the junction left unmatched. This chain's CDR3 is CASSGRTGENGYTF. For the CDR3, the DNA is TGTGCCAGCAGCGGTCGGACAGGGGAAAATGGCTACACCTTC.

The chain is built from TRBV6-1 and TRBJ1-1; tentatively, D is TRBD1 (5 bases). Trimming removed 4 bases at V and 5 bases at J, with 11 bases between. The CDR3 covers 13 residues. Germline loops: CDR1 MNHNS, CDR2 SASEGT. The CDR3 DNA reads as TGTGCCAGCAGTGGGAGGGGAGGGACTGAAGCTTTCTTT. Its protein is CASSGRGGTEAFF.